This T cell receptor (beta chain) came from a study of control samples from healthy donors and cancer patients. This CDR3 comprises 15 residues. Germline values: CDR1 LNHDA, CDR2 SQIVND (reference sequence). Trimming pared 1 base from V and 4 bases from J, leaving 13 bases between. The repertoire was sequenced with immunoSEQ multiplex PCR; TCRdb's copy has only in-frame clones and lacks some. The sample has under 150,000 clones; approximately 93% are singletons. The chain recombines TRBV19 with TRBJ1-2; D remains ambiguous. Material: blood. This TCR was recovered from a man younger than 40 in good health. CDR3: CASSIVSGQLYGYTF. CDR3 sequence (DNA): TGTGCCAGTAGTATAGTAAGTGGGCAGCTCTATGGCTACACCTTC.